A single sample gave rise to the 3 T cell receptor beta chains below, sequenced in a study of naive CD8 T cells in extremely preterm neonates. Generated by immunoSEQ multiplex PCR, the TCRdb table keeps only in-frame clones and is missing some. The table records about 8,000 clones, approximately 97% of them present only once. Sequencing used naive CD8+ T cells from blood. The receptors stem from a human donor in good health.

The V gene is TRBV7-9, the J gene TRBJ1-2; TRBD1 aligns across 10 bases. The germline gives CDR1 SEHNR, CDR2 FQNEAQ (reference sequence). CDR3 length: 15 amino acids. Trimming took 4 bases from V and 8 from J; bases not matched to a gene: 10. CDR3 region: CASSSNRDRGGGYTF. The DNA of the CDR3 is TGTGCCAGCAGCTCCAACCGGGACAGGGGTGGCGGCTACACCTTC. Filled out from reference TRBV7-9 and TRBJ1-2, the complete variable domain reads DTGVSQNPRHKITKRGQNVTFRCDPISEHNRLYWYRQTLGQGPEFLTYFQNEAQLEKSRLLSDRFSAERPKGSFSTLEIQRTEQGDSAMYLCASSSNRDRGGGYTFGSGTRLTVV.

This clone was counted a single time. This chain links TRBV10-2 with TRBJ2-7; 9 bases agree with TRBD1. Trimming cost V 6 bases and J 5 bases; bases outside gene matches: 5. Germline V gene data show CDR1 as WSHSY and CDR2 as SAAADI. CDR3 length equals 13 residues. CDR3 residues: CASRPGQGNEQYV. In DNA form, the CDR3 reads TGCGCCAGCAGACCGGGACAGGGCAACGAGCAGTACGTC.

The chain links TRBV5-1 to TRBJ2-1; unclear D gene. Per germline, CDR1 SGHRS and CDR2 YFSETQ. The CDR3 covers 12 residues. The V end was cut by 1 base, the J end by 5 bases, with 4 bases between. CDR3 nucleotides: TGCGCCAGCAGCTTGAGCCACAATGAGCAGTTCTTC. Translation gives CASSLSHNEQFF.